This TCR beta chain was sequenced during a study of cytomegalovirus exposure and HLA in healthy donors. Libraries were prepared by immunoSEQ multiplex PCR; TCRdb keeps only in-frame clonotypes and omits some of them. The sample holds about 120,000 clones, around nine tenths seen once. The count of this clone is one. Sample: PBMCs. The receptor's source is a man aged 18 to 30 in good health and CMV-seropositive.

CDR3 residues: CASSLRSGTFYEQYF. Here the CDR3 DNA reads TGCGCCAGCAGCTTACGATCTGGCACCTTCTACGAGCAGTACTTC. The genes are TRBV5-1 and TRBJ2-7; D is unclear. The CDR3 sequence is 15 residues long. The germline V gene has CDR1 SGHRS and CDR2 YFSETQ. V lost 2 bases, J lost 3 bases, and 15 bases lay in between. The full variable domain, its missing parts supplied by reference TRBV5-1 and TRBJ2-7, is KAGVTQTPRYLIKTRGQQVTLSCSPISGHRSVSWYQQTPGQGLQFLFEYFSETQRNKGNFPGRFSGRQFSNSRSEMNVSTLELGDSALYLCASSLRSGTFYEQYFGPGTRLTVT.